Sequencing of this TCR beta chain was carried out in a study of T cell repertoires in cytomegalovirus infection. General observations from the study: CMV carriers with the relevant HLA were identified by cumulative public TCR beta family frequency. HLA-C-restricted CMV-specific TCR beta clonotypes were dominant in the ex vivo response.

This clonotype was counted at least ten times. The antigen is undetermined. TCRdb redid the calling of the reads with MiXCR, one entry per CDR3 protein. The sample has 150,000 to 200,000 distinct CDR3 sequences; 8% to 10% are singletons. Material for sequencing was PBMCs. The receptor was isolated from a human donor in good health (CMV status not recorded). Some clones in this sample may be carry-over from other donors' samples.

The CDR3 region is CASSSGHSGSPYEQYF. In DNA form, the CDR3 reads TGTGCCAGCAGCTCCGGTCATAGCGGGAGTCCCTACGAGCAGTACTTC. This chain uses TRBV7-9 with TRBJ2-7; 9 bases map to TRBD2. CDR1 and CDR2 from the germline V gene are SEHNR and FQNEAQ (reference sequence). V shed 4 bases, J shed 2 bases, and the junction held 9 bases outside the gene matches. CDR3 size: 16 residues.